This T cell receptor (beta chain) derives from a study of blood T cell repertoires in COVID-19. On the study more broadly: COVID-19 samples collected from the United States, Italy and Spain covered acute and convalescent phases. From T cells, B-cell-depleted T cells, or PBMCs came the material, which was cDNA or gDNA.

The authors' processing: Researchers report that nucleated cell counts were estimated from reference gene primer amplification. Measured with immunoSEQ multiplex PCR; TCRdb has only the in-frame clones, and not every one. V, J and clone size derive from that table, while D and trimming were established from the DNA sequence. This table has 150,000 to 200,000 clones, less than 90% appearing once. The CDR3 is 12 residues long. Trimming stripped 4 bases from V and 6 bases from J, with 10 bases between. Germline lookup yields CDR1 SQVTM and CDR2 ANQGSEA. This chain links TRBV29-1 with TRBJ2-1; D perhaps matches TRBD1 (6 bases). The TCR originated in a woman aged 40-49 years with acute or convalescent COVID-19. Specimen: peripheral blood. The CDR3 spells CSVVGQSNEQFF. CDR3 DNA sequence: TGCAGCGTTGTAGGACAGTCCAATGAGCAGTTCTTC.